This T cell receptor beta chain was captured in a study of shared clonotypes between healthy human individuals (dated by TCRdb to 2020 to 2021). Regarding the complete study: A couple of women and a few men aged 18 to 49 years were included in the cohort. To estimate repertoire size and how much clonotypes are shared between individuals, the study performed deep sequencing of blood TCR repertoires from a few healthy adults. For each donor, CD4 naive and CD4 memory were each run on three plates, CD8 naive on two plates, and CD8 memory on one plate. Per donor, leukapheresis produced somewhere between about 0.9 and 9 billion PBMCs. Different laboratories and diverse techniques were used to prepare libraries and sequence TCR repertoires, to increase sequencing depth and limit assay-specific biases.

Broader findings and caveats from the paper: Based on pairwise subsampling, the degree of clonotype sharing among donors was expected to be affected by sequencing depth. Naive subsets generally had larger estimated clonotype richness than memory subsets did. About 5% of naive CD4, 3.5% of naive CD8, about 2.5% of memory CD4, and 0.35% to 0.5% of memory CD8 clonotypes were shared across a handful of donors. Clonotypes shared by all four sorted-subset donors showed higher generation probabilities than non-shared clonotypes. Because the study included only a small number of donors, the genetic and exposure-history diversity represented was limited. Rarefaction of sorted-subset datasets indicated incomplete sequencing despite the large sequencing depth. Sampling was restricted to blood, and TCR repertoires in tissue are likely to differ from TCR repertoires in blood.

Using the deep immunoSEQ assay, TCR CDR3 regions were amplified from genomic DNA by multiplex PCR. Genomic DNA extracted from each cell subset was distributed evenly over all wells of several immunoSEQ 96-well plates, and each plate served as one replicate. For sorted subsets, approximately 210 ng of genomic DNA, equivalent to roughly 30,000 T cell genomes, went into each replicate PCR. Purified libraries were quantified with a Qubit 3.0 fluorometer, sized on a Bioanalyzer 2100, and re-quantified with the KAPA Library Quantification kit. Each immunoSEQ 96-well plate was sequenced on its own single-read 150-cycle Illumina NextSeq 550 flow cell. For the original study's pipeline: Because only junctional sequences without quality scores were contained in the immunoSEQ output, filtering matching that applied to full-length reads could not be performed. To assign V/J genes and CDR3, sequences were annotated using PyIR, a Python wrapper for IgBLAST v1.9, with IMGT germline references. Reads with weak V/J assignments (E-value above 1e-6), missing CDR3, stop codons, out-of-frame junctions, or ambiguous translated residues were removed. V3J clonotypes were defined by identical inferred V gene, J gene, and CDR3 amino acid sequence. The percentage overlap between two repertoires was calculated by dividing the number of shared unique clonotypes by the size of the smaller repertoire. RTK rarefaction, the Chao1 estimator, and Recon v2.1 estimates of unobserved clonotypes were used to assess repertoire richness. Generation probabilities were computed with OLGA for all TCRbeta clonotypes obtained by the gDNA method from a few donors. The table was pulled from immuneACCESS by TCRdb, which kept in-frame rearrangements only. Such tables lose some clones; where checked, under half of the loss comes from unresolved V genes, and the rest has no known cause. V, J and clone size reflect that table, while D and trimming were determined from the DNA. The sample includes 800,000 to 1,200,000 clones, with 78% observed a single time. The ten largest clones add up to 0.5% to 0.6% of the sample.

This clone was seen a handful of times. Its antigen is still unknown. Qualities for individual bases were not recorded, and no much larger clone is one base off. Donors were healthy HIV-negative adults with no recently reported acute infections or vaccinations. Every donor was a Caucasian adult residing in Nashville, Tennessee, USA. CD4+ T cells were enriched by magnetic negative selection; naive cells were then positively selected on CD45RA, and the negative fraction formed the memory subset. After blood collection by leukapheresis, PBMCs were isolated using Ficoll-Histopaque density gradient centrifugation and then cryopreserved in the vapor phase of liquid nitrogen. Analytical flow cytometry was used to check the purity and quantity of each magnetically sorted T cell population. From each sorted fraction, genomic DNA was isolated and quantified by UV absorbance on a Nanodrop 2000c. The CDR3 has 18 amino acids, counting the end cysteine and phenylalanine. Solely the CDR3 DNA is kept, with 54 bases framed from the first base. Sequences SGHNT (CDR1) and YYREEE (CDR2) are obtained from the germline V gene (reference sequence). Unmatched junction bases come to 13, with V trimmed by 4 bases and J by 4 bases.

The rearranged segments are TRBV5-4 and TRBJ2-7, and TRBD2 matches 14 of the central bases. The TCR was taken from a man aged 18 to 35 in good health. Some clones in this sample may be carry-over from other donors' samples. Input material: memory CD4+ T cells from PBMCs. Reading the label with the study, this specimen's cell subset or site is: CD45RA-negative fraction. This receptor has the CDR3 CASSRPTSGRARGYEQYF. The sequenced DNA: TGTGCCAGCAGCCGCCCGACTAGCGGGAGGGCCAGGGGGTACGAGCAGTACTTC.